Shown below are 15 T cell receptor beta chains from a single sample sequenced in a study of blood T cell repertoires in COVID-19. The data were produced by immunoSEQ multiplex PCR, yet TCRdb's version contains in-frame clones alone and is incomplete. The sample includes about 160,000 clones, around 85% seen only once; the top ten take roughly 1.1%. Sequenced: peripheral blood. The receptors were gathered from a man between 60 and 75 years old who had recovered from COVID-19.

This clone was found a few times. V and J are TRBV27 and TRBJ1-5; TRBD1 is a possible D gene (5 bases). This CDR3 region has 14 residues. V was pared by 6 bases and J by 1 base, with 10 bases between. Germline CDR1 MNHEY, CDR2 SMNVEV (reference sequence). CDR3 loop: CASRDRQSNQPQHF. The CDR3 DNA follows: TGTGCCAGCAGAGACCGACAGAGCAATCAGCCCCAGCATTTT.

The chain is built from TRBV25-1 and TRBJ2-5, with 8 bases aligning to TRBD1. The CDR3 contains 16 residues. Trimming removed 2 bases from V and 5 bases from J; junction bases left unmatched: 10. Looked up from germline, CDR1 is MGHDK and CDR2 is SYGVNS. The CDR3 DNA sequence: TGTGCCAGCAGTGAACTTCAGGCAGGGGGCCGTGAGACCCAGTACTTC. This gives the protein CASSELQAGGRETQYF.

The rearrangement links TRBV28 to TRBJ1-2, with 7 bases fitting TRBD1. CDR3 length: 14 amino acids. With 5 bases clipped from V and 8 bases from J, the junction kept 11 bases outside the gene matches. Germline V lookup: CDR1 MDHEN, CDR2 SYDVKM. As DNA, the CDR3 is TGTGCCAGCAGTCTCCCCGACAGGGTGAACGGCTACACCTTC. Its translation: CASSLPDRVNGYTF.

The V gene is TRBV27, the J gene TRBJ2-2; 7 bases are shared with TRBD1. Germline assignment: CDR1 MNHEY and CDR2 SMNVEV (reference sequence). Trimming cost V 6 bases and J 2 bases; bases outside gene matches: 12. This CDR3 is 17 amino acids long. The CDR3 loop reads CASRKNPGQTNTGELFF. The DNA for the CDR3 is TGTGCCAGCAGAAAGAACCCGGGACAGACCAACACCGGGGAGCTGTTTTTT.

CDR3 nucleotides: TGCACCAGCAGCCAGGGGGCATCCGTCTCCTACGAGCAGTACTTC. Its translation is CTSSQGASVSYEQYF. V gene TRBV1 combines with J gene TRBJ2-7; the table assigns TRBD1, which was not confirmed against the DNA. TRBV1 is noted as a pseudogene. The CDR3 has 15 amino acids.

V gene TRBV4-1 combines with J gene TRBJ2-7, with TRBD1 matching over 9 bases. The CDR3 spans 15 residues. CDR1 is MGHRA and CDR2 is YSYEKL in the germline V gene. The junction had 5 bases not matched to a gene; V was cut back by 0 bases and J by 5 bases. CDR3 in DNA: TGCGCCAGCAGCCAAGAGGGGACAGGGTATGACGAGCAGTACTTC. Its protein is CASSQEGTGYDEQYF.

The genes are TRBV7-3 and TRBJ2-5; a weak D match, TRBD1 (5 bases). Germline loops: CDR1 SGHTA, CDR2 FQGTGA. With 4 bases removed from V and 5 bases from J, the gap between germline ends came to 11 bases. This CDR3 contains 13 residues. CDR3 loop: CASSSYRTETQYF. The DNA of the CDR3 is TGTGCCAGCAGCTCATACAGGACCGAGACCCAGTACTTC.

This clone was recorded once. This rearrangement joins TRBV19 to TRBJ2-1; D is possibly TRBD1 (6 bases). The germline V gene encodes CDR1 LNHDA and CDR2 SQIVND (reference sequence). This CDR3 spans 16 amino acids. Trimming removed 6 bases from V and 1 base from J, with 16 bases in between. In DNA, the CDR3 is TGTGCCAGTAGCAGTTGGGACATCGGGTCCTACAATGAGCAGTTCTTC. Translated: CASSSWDIGSYNEQFF.

DNA for the CDR3: TGTGCCAGCAGTTCAGGGGCTCTGGATACGCAGTATTTT. Translation gives CASSSGALDTQYF. J is TRBJ2-3 and V is TRBV7-3; maybe TRBD1 (6 bases). The CDR3 covers 13 residues. With 6 bases removed from V and 6 bases from J, the gap between germline ends came to 13 bases. Looked up from germline, CDR1 is SGHTA and CDR2 is FQGTGA.

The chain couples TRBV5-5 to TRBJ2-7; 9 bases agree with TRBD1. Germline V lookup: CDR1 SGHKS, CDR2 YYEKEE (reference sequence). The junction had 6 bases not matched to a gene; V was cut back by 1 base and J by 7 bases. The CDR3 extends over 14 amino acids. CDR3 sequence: CASSLTGGEGEQYF. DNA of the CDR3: TGTGCCAGCAGCTTGACAGGGGGCGAAGGGGAGCAGTACTTC.

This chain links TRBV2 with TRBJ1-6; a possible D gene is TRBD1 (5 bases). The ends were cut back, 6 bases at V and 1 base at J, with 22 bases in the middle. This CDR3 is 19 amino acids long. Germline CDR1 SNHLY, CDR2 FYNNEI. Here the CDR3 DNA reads TGTGCCAGCAGAGGTTTGGAGGGGTCCGTAAGGTCCTATAATTCACCCCTCCACTTT. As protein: CASRGLEGSVRSYNSPLHF.

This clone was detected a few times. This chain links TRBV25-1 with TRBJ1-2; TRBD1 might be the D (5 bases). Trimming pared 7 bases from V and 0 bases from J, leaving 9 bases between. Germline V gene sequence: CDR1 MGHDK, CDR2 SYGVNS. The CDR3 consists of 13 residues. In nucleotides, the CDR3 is TGTGCCAGCACCTCAGGGTCTAACTATGGCTACACCTTC. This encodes CASTSGSNYGYTF.

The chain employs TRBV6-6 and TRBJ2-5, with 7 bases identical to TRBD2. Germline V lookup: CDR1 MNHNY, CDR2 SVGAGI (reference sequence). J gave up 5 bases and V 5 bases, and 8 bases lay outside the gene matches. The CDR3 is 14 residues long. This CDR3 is CASSPRGVGETQYF. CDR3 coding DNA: TGTGCCAGCAGTCCTCGGGGGGTAGGGGAGACCCAGTACTTC.

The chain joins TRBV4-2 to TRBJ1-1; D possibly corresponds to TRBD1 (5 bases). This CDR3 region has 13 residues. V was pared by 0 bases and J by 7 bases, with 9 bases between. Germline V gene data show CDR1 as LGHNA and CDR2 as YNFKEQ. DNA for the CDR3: TGTGCCAGCAGCCAAGATCCAGGGAATGAAGCTTTCTTT. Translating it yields CASSQDPGNEAFF.

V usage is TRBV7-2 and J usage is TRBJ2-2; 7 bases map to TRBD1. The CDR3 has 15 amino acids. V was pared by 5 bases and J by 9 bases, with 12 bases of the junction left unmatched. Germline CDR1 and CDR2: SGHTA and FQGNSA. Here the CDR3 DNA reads TGTGCCAGCAGCCTCAGCCCAGACAGGGTCAGGGAGCTGTTTTTT. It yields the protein CASSLSPDRVRELFF.